The T cell receptor (beta chain) under discussion was sequenced for a study of T cell responses to AZD1222 COVID-19 vaccine (dated by TCRdb to the early 2020s). About the investigation overall: Because spike-specific TCR depth and breadth did not differ between the two schedules, AZD1222 recipients who got a second dose at roughly 4 weeks were pooled with those who got a second dose at roughly 12 weeks. TCR sequencing was performed for roughly 250 trial participants, of whom about 200 were given two doses of AZD1222 and approximately 25 were given two doses of MenACWY control vaccine. Trial participants were enrolled by age into subgroups of 18-55, 56-69 and 70-plus years, and around 140, 26 and 57 TCR-sequenced participants, respectively, were included in these subgroups.

As to this clone: There is no known antigen for this receptor. Base qualities are missing; no much larger clone stands one base away.

The junction shows trimming of 2 bases on V and 0 bases on J, plus 10 bases between the germline ends. As encoded in the germline V gene, CDR1 is MNHEY while CDR2 is SVGEGT. The cysteine opens and the phenylalanine closes a CDR3 of 15 amino acids. Only the CDR3 region is kept as DNA, spanning 45 bases read in frame from base 1. The CDR3 regions of human TCRbeta chains were analyzed by immunosequencing. The authors' analysis ran thus. TCRs in the repertoires were compared against a reference library of SARS-CoV-2-specific TCRs that had been generated with the MIRA antigen-specificity platform. Breadth was defined as the fraction of unique TCRs that were SARS-CoV-2-associated. Depth was defined as the fraction of total T cells that were SARS-CoV-2-associated. Using the MIRA data, every spike-specific TCR was mapped to the spike region that the TCR reacted to and assigned to either a CD4 or a CD8 class. Log10-transformed breadth and depth values were compared by one-way ANOVA with Sidak's multiple comparisons tests. What TCRdb holds here is the immuneACCESS table cut down to in-frame rearrangements. Part of the clones is not present; checked against another copy, under half of the missing clones reflect an unresolved V gene, and the others are unexplained. V, J and clone size reflect that table, while D and trimming were determined from the DNA. Recorded for this sample are some 150,000 clones; under 95% of them occurred a single time. In total, the top ten clones hold approximately 2% of the sample.

Interpreted using the paper, the time point label stands for: baseline before first vaccination. Samples from vaccinated people were obtained from the UK trials COV001 and COV002, which included a single-blind randomized controlled phase 2/3 trial of AZD1222 (ChAdOx1 nCoV-19) in healthy adults. Trial participant PBMC samples were collected at day 0 and day 28 after the second dose for TCRbeta chain sequencing. Findings and caveats that apply to the study as a whole: Because no day 14 peak-response samples were available, the repertoires could be characterized only after the peak T cell response. Reportedly, almost half of the unique spike-specific TCRs recognized epitopes lying outside the regions that are mutated in the B.1.351 and B.1.1.7 variants. CD4 TCRs associated with the vaccine covered the entire spike protein, and the dominant responses were in regions 160-218 and 743-854. In the small 56-69-year group, the increase in depth fell short of significance, most likely because of low power. Conclusions about previously exposed vaccinees were limited because only six AZD1222 recipients were SARS-CoV-2 seropositive at baseline. A significant rise in spike-specific TCR breadth and depth was observed after two AZD1222 doses relative to day 0 and relative to MenACWY recipients. Participants were mostly white British, with more females than males. The authors suggested clonal diversity may have been underestimated.

Source: peripheral blood, taken on day 0 of AZD1222 vaccination. The sequence joins TRBV6-2 or TRBV6-3 to TRBJ1-1; the D gene is possibly TRBD1, with 6 bases matching. The sequence came from an adult in good health. Read as DNA, the sequence is TGTGCCAGCAGTTACCACGGGGGCTTGAACACTGAAGCTTTCTTT. It translates as CASSYHGGLNTEAFF.